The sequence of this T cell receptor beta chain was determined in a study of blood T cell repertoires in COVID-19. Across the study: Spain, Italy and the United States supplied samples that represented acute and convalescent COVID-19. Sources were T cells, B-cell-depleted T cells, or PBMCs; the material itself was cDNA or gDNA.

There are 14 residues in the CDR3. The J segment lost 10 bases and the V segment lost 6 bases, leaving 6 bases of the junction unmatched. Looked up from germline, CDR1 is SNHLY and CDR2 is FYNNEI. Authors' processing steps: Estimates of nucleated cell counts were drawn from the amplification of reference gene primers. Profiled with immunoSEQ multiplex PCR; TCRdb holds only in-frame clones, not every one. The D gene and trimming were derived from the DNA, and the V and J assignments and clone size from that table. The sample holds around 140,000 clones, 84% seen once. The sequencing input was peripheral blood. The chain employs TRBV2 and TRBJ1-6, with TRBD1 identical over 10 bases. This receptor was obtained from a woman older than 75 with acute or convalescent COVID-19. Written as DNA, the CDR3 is TGTGCCAGCAGCAGGACAGGGGGATACTCACCCCTCCACTTT. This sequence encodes CASSRTGGYSPLHF.